The 16 T cell receptor beta chains reported below all come from one sample, sequenced in a study of response to subunit inactivated influenza vaccine. TCRdb independently ran MiXCR on the RT-PCR reads; one entry per CDR3 protein. The sample shows 430,000 or so distinct CDR3 sequences, about 10% of them seen only once. The sequences come from PBMCs from blood, collected 40 to 50 days after vaccination. All receptors come from a man aged 50 to 59 who received an inactivated influenza vaccine.

CDR3 in DNA: TGTGCCAGCAGTTTAACCCAGGAAGCTTTCTTT. Translated, it gives CASSLTQEAFF. The V call is TRBV12-3 or TRBV12-4, the J call TRBJ1-1, with D uncertain. The V and J ends lost 2 bases and 8 bases respectively, with 6 bases between them. The CDR3 is 11 residues long.

This clonotype was seen more than once but under ten times. The chain has TRBV2 and TRBJ1-4, with TRBD1 identical over 8 bases. V trimming: 6 bases; J trimming: 4 bases; junction bases outside the gene matches: 4. Germline values: CDR1 SNHLY, CDR2 FYNNEI. The CDR3 is 14 amino acids. CDR3 sequence (DNA): TGTGCCAGCAGGGAGGACAGGGTTAATGAAAAACTGTTTTTT. It specifies CASREDRVNEKLFF.

This clonotype has just one count. The chain links TRBV7-6 to TRBJ2-1, with 11 positions matching TRBD2. The CDR3 consists of 16 residues. The V gene end was trimmed by 0 bases and the J gene end by 5 bases; junction bases not matched to a gene: 3. Germline CDR1 reads SGHVS; CDR2 reads FNYEAQ. The CDR3, as DNA: TGTGCCAGCAGCTTAGCAGCACTAGCGGGAGACAATGAGCAGTTCTTC. Protein product: CASSLAALAGDNEQFF. Looking up the rest from reference TRBV7-6 and TRBJ2-1 gives the full variable domain: GAGVSQSPRYKVTKRGQDVALRCDPISGHVSLYWYRQALGQGPEFLTYFNYEAQQDKSGLPNDRFSAERPEGSISTLTIQRTEQRDSAMYRCASSLAALAGDNEQFFGPGTRLTVL.

This clonotype was recorded a few times. The rearrangement links TRBV27 to TRBJ1-2; possibly TRBD1 for D (5 bases). Trimming cost V 2 bases and J 11 bases, with 15 bases left between them. The CDR3 contains 13 residues. From germline, CDR1 is MNHEY and CDR2 SMNVEV (reference sequence). CDR3 sequence: CASSLRDGGPYTF. Here the CDR3 DNA reads TGTGCCAGCAGTTTAAGGGACGGTGGTCCTTACACCTTC.

The chain links TRBV7-9 to TRBJ1-2; 8 bases fit TRBD1. Looked up from germline, CDR1 is SEHNR and CDR2 is FQNEAQ (reference sequence). V lost 4 bases and J lost 0; bases outside the gene matches: 1. This CDR3 comprises 14 residues. The CDR3 region has the DNA TGTGCCAGCAGCTGGACAGGGCCTAACTATGGCTACACCTTC. This sequence encodes CASSWTGPNYGYTF.

This clonotype was observed a few times. The rearrangement uses TRBV18 and TRBJ1-5; tentative D call: TRBD1 (5 bases). Germline assignment: CDR1 KGHSH and CDR2 LQKENI. V lost 3 bases and J 3 bases, leaving 9 bases between the germline ends. CDR3 length: 14 amino acids. The CDR3: CASSPQGANQPQHF. In DNA form, the CDR3 reads TGTGCCAGCTCACCGCAGGGCGCCAATCAGCCCCAGCATTTT.

Ten or more counts support this clonotype. The rearrangement uses TRBV9 and TRBJ2-1, with a possible D match to TRBD1 (6 bases). Germline loops: CDR1 SGDLS, CDR2 YYNGEE. This CDR3 spans 12 amino acids. Trimming pared 3 bases from V and 10 bases from J, leaving 11 bases between. As DNA, the CDR3 is TGTGCCAGCAGCGGGGGGCGAGGAGAGCAGTTCTTC. Translated, it gives CASSGGRGEQFF.

This clonotype has just a few counts. This sequence joins TRBV18 and TRBJ2-1, with D perhaps TRBD2 (5 bases). V was shortened by 3 bases and J by 8 bases, with 14 bases between the two germline ends. This CDR3 has 14 residues. Germline CDR1 and CDR2: KGHSH and LQKENI. The CDR3 DNA reads TGTGCCAGCTCACCTACAAGCGGAGTCGATGAGCAGTTCTTC. Translating it yields CASSPTSGVDEQFF.

This clonotype has at least ten counts. V is TRBV12-3 or TRBV12-4 and J is TRBJ2-5; tentatively, D is TRBD2 (6 bases). CDR3 size: 13 residues. V shed 5 bases and J shed 7 bases, with 14 bases lying between them. Here the CDR3 DNA reads TGTGCCAGCAGTCGGGGGACCCTGGGGACCCAGTACTTC. Protein: CASSRGTLGTQYF.

This clonotype occurred a few times. CDR3 in amino acids: CASSLTNRGPEGYTF. As DNA, the CDR3 is TGTGCCAGCAGCTTAACAAACAGGGGCCCGGAGGGCTACACCTTC. The chain combines TRBV7-9 with TRBJ1-2; 7 positions agree with TRBD1. CDR1 SEHNR and CDR2 FQNEAQ come from the germline V gene (reference sequence). This CDR3 is built from 15 residues. With V trimmed by 2 bases and J by 8 bases, 11 bases remained unmatched. The full variable domain, in which reference TRBV7-9 and TRBJ1-2 provide the parts outside the CDR3, is DTGVSQNPRHKITKRGQNVTFRCDPISEHNRLYWYRQTLGQGPEFLTYFQNEAQLEKSRLLSDRFSAERPKGSFSTLEIQRTEQGDSAMYLCASSLTNRGPEGYTFGSGTRLTVV.

This clonotype was counted only a few times. The chain is built from TRBV6-2 or TRBV6-3 and TRBJ2-7; D could derive from TRBD1 or TRBD2 (5 bases each). CDR3 length: 14 amino acids. Germline lookup yields CDR1 MNHEY and CDR2 SVGEGT. Between the trimmed V and J ends, which lost 6 bases and 2 bases, there was a span of 14 bases. CDR3 in DNA: TGTGCCAGCAGAATTGGGACGGAGACCTACGAGCAGTACTTC. Translating gives CASRIGTETYEQYF.

This clonotype was detected ten times or more. The V and J genes are TRBV29-1 and TRBJ2-7; D may be TRBD1 (6 bases). V was pared by 2 bases and J by 1 base, with 15 bases between. Germline CDR1 reads SQVTM; CDR2 reads ANQGSEA. The length of the CDR3 is 15 residues. CDR3 in amino acids: CSVETSQGRSYEQYF. The CDR3 DNA follows: TGCAGCGTTGAAACCTCCCAGGGGCGATCCTACGAGCAGTACTTC.

J is TRBJ2-6 and V is TRBV7-9; the match to TRBD1 covers 7 bases. The CDR3 covers 16 residues. The V gene end was trimmed by 4 bases and the J gene end by 0 bases; junction bases not matched to a gene: 3. Germline V lookup: CDR1 SEHNR, CDR2 FQNEAQ (reference sequence). The CDR3 nucleotides are TGTGCCAGCAGCTCACAGGGGCTCTCTGGGGCCAACGTCCTGACTTTC. Translation gives CASSSQGLSGANVLTF.

This clonotype was seen repeatedly, ten times or more. Written as DNA, the CDR3 is TGTGCCACCAGTGACTCAGGGGCCAAAGGCTACAATGAGCAGTTCTTC. Residues: CATSDSGAKGYNEQFF. The chain employs TRBV24-1 and TRBJ2-1, with a possible D match to TRBD1 (6 bases). Germline CDR1 is KGHDR and CDR2 is SFDVKD. Trimming shortened V by 4 bases and J by 3 bases, and 15 bases separated the two germline ends. The CDR3 loop spans 16 amino acids.

The sample holds many counts of this clonotype. The chain uses TRBV20-1 and TRBJ2-7, with 7 bases aligning to TRBD2. CDR3 length: 13 residues. The ends lost 3 bases at V and 5 bases at J; junction bases unmatched: 7. Germline loops: CDR1 DFQATT, CDR2 SNEGSKA (reference sequence). In DNA, the CDR3 is TGCAGTGCTAGGGCGGGAGCGATGGACGAGCAGTACTTC. Amino acid sequence: CSARAGAMDEQYF.

This clonotype was counted between two and nine times. This sequence joins TRBV20-1 and TRBJ2-7; TRBD1 is a possible D gene (6 bases). The CDR3 length is 14 residues. The germline V gene has CDR1 DFQATT and CDR2 SNEGSKA (reference sequence). V dropped 5 bases and J dropped 2 bases, with 16 bases sitting between them. The DNA for the CDR3 is TGCAGTGCTGAACTCTACGGACAGCCCTACGAGCAGTACTTC. Amino acid sequence: CSAELYGQPYEQYF.